A single sample is the source of the 4 T cell receptor beta chains below, sequenced in a study of T cells in localized non-small cell lung cancer. Repertoires were generated with immunoSEQ multiplex PCR, while TCRdb's copy carries only in-frame clones and drops some. The profile covers some 56,000 clones, with roughly 89% appearing a single time and about 4.8% taken by the ten largest. This sample comprised peripheral blood, obtained before any cancer treatment. The source of these receptors is a woman aged 40-69 years with stage I lung adenocarcinoma.

The chain combines TRBV6-1 with TRBJ2-7; no clear D. The CDR3 has 15 amino acids. CDR1 is MNHNS and CDR2 is SASEGT in the germline V gene. Trimming cost V 2 bases and J 2 bases, with 13 bases left between them. The CDR3 here is CASSEHTRTTYEQYF. The CDR3 bases are TGTGCCAGCAGTGAACATACCCGTACAACCTACGAGCAGTACTTC.

V and J are TRBV7-9 and TRBJ2-7, with TRBD1 as a possible D gene (5 bases). Trimming cost V 2 bases and J 6 bases, with 11 bases left between them. The germline V gene encodes CDR1 SEHNR and CDR2 FQNEAQ (reference sequence). The CDR3 is made up of 13 amino acids. In DNA, the CDR3 is TGTGCCAGCAGCTTACCAGGGATGATCGAGCAGTACTTC. Its translation is CASSLPGMIEQYF.

The V gene is TRBV19, the J gene TRBJ2-2; weak D call: TRBD2 (6 bases). Trimming cost V 7 bases and J 4 bases, with 16 bases left between them. The CDR3 sequence is 15 residues long. The germline V gene encodes CDR1 LNHDA and CDR2 SQIVND (reference sequence). In DNA, the CDR3 is TGTGCCAGTACCGATACGGGGGTTGCCACCGGGGAGCTGTTTTTT. As protein: CASTDTGVATGELFF.

J is TRBJ2-7 and V is TRBV19; TRBD1 might be the D (5 bases). The CDR3 covers 16 residues. Germline values: CDR1 LNHDA, CDR2 SQIVND (reference sequence). V lost 1 base and J lost 1, with 14 bases in between. CDR3 DNA sequence: TGTGCCAGTAGTATAGCCGGGCAGGGCCCTTCCTACGAGCAGTACTTC. It specifies CASSIAGQGPSYEQYF.